These 5 T cell receptor beta chains came from one sample sequenced in a study of PD-1 blockade in classical Hodgkin lymphoma. Assay: immunoSEQ multiplex PCR; the TCRdb copy retains only in-frame clones and omits some. Among about 21,000 clones listed, 60% to 75% were seen once. Described time point: cycle 4 day 1 (C4D1), after 6 weeks of nivolumab. Every one of the patients relapsed after autologous stem cell transplantation (brentuximab vedotin exposure was variable). Material: peripheral blood mononuclear cells (PBMCs), obtained before the fourth cycle of nivolumab. These receptors were obtained from a human donor with classical Hodgkin lymphoma.

V and J are TRBV7-7 and TRBJ2-1; a possible D gene is TRBD2 (6 bases). The CDR3 length is 17 residues. V was shortened by 5 bases and J by 6 bases, with 23 bases between the two germline ends. Germline CDR1 is SSHAT and CDR2 is FNYEAQ (reference sequence). The CDR3 loop reads CASSPGAAGPLSNEQFF. The CDR3 nucleotides read TGTGCCAGCAGCCCGGGAGCGGCCGGCCCCCTCTCCAATGAGCAGTTCTTC.

CDR3 loop: CASSIGSGSYNEQFF. CDR3 in DNA: TGTGCCAGTAGTATCGGTAGCGGCTCCTACAATGAGCAGTTCTTC. This chain links TRBV19 with TRBJ2-1, with D perhaps matching TRBD2 (6 bases). The germline gives CDR1 LNHDA, CDR2 SQIVND (reference sequence). The CDR3 contains 15 residues. Trimming pared 3 bases from V and 0 bases from J, leaving 9 bases between.

This sequence joins TRBV5-1 and TRBJ2-6; D might be TRBD1 (6 bases). The CDR3 totals 15 residues. Deletions cut 4 bases from V and 2 bases from J, with 10 bases between. The germline CDR1 and CDR2 sequences are SGHRS and YFSETQ. CDR3 amino acids: CASSVEGAGANVLTF. The CDR3 coding sequence is TGCGCCAGCAGCGTTGAGGGGGCTGGGGCCAACGTCCTGACTTTC. Variable domain in full (rest from reference TRBV5-1 and TRBJ2-6): KAGVTQTPRYLIKTRGQQVTLSCSPISGHRSVSWYQQTPGQGLQFLFEYFSETQRNKGNFPGRFSGRQFSNSRSEMNVSTLELGDSALYLCASSVEGAGANVLTFGAGSRLTVL.

Only a few counts were recorded for this clone. The V call is TRBV4-1, the J call TRBJ2-1; D is perhaps TRBD2 (8 bases). The CDR3 loop spans 15 amino acids. Between the trimmed V and J ends, which lost 8 bases and 4 bases, there was a span of 18 bases. The germline V gene has CDR1 MGHRA and CDR2 YSYEKL. The CDR3 reads CASHAGGQSYNEQFF. In DNA, the CDR3 is TGCGCCAGCCACGCGGGGGGACAGTCATACAATGAGCAGTTCTTC.

This rearrangement joins TRBV6-5 to TRBJ1-4; 7 bases match TRBD1. J gave up 0 bases and V 4 bases, and 5 bases lay outside the gene matches. The CDR3 loop spans 16 amino acids. Germline V gene data show CDR1 as MNHEY and CDR2 as SVGAGI. Written as DNA, the CDR3 is TGTGCCAGCAGTTTCGCCGGGACAGCAACTAATGAAAAACTGTTTTTT. Amino acids: CASSFAGTATNEKLFF.